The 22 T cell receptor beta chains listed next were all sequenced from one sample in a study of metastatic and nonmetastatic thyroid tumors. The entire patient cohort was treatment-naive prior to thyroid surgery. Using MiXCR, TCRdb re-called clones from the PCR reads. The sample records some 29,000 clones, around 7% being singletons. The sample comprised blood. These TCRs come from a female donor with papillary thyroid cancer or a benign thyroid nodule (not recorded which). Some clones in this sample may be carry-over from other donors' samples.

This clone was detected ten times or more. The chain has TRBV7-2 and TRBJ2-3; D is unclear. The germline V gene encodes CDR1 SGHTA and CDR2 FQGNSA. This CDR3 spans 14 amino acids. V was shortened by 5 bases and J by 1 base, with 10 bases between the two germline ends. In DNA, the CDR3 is TGTGCCAGCAGCCCAGGCCCAGGCACAGATACGCAGTATTTT. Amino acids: CASSPGPGTDTQYF.

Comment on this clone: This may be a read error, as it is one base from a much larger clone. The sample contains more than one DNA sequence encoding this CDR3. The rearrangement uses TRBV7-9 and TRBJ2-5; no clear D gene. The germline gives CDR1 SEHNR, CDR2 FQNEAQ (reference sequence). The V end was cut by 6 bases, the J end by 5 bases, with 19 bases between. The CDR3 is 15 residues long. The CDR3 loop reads CASSSTTNAGETQYF. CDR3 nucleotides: TGTGCCAGCAGTTCTACCACAAACGCCGGCGAGACCCAGTACTTC.

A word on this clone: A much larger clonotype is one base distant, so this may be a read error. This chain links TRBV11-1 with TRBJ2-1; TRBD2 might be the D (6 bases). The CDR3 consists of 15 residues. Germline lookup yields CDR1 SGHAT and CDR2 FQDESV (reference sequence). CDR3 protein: CASSPAGYRDHEQFF. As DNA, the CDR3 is TGCGCCAGCAGCCCCGCGGGGTATCGTGATCATGAGCAGTTCTTC. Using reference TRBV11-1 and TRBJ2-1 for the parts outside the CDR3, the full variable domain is EAEVAQSPRYKITEKSQAVAFWCDPISGHATLYWYRQILGQGPELLVQFQDESVVDDSQLPKDRFSAERLKGVDSTLKIQPAELGDSAMYLCASSPAGYRDHEQFFGPGTRLTVL.

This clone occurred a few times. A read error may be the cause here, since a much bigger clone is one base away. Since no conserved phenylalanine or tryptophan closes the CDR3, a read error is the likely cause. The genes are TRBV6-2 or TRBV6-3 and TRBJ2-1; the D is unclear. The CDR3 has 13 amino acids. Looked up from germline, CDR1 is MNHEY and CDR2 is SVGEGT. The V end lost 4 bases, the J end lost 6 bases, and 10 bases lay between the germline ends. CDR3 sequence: CASSSLLGNEQFL. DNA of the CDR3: TGTGCCAGCAGTTCTCTCCTGGGCAATGAGCAGTTCCTC.

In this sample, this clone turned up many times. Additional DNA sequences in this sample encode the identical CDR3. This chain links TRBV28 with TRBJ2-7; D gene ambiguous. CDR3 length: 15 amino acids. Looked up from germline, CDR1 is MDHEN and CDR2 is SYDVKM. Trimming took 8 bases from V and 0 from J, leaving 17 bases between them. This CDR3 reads CASGSLGPVSYEQYF. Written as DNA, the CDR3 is TGTGCCAGCGGATCGTTGGGCCCTGTCTCCTACGAGCAGTACTTC.

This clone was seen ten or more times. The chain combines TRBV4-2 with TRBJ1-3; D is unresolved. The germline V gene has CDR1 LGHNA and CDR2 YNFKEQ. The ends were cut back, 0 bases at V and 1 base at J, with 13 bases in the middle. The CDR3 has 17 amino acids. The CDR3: CASSQDSAGQSGNTIYF. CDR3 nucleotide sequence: TGTGCCAGCAGCCAAGACAGCGCAGGTCAATCTGGAAACACCATATATTTT.

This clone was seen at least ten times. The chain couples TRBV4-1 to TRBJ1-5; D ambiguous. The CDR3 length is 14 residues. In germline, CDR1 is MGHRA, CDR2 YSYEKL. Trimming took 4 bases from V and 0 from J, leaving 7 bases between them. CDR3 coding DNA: TGCGCCAGCAGCCCAACAGCTAGCAATCAGCCCCAGCATTTT. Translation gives CASSPTASNQPQHF.

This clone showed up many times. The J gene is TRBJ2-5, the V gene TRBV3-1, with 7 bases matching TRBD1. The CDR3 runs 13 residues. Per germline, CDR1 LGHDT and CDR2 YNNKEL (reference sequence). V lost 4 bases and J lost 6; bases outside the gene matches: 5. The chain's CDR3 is CASSLGTAQTQYF. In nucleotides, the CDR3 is TGTGCCAGCAGCCTTGGGACAGCGCAGACCCAGTACTTC.

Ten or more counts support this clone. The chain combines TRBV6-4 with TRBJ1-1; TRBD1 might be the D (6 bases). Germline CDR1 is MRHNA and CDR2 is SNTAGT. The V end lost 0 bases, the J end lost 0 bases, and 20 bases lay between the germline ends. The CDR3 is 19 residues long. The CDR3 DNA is TGTGCCAGCAGTGACTCCCCGGCTGTTAGTCGGGGGCTGAACACTGAAGCTTTCTTT. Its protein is CASSDSPAVSRGLNTEAFF.

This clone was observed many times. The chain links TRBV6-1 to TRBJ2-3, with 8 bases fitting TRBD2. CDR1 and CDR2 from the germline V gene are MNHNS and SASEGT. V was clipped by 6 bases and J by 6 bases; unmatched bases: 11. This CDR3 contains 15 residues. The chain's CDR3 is CASRIEREWYDTQYF. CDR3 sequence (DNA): TGTGCCAGCAGAATCGAGCGGGAGTGGTACGATACGCAGTATTTT.

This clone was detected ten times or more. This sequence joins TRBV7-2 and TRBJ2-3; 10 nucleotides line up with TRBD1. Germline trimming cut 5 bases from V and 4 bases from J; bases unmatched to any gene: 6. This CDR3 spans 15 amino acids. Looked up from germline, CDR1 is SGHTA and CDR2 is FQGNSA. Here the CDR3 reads CASSRRDRGADTQYF. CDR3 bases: TGTGCCAGCAGCCGGCGGGACAGGGGCGCAGATACGCAGTATTTT.

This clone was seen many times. The CDR3 nucleotides are TGCGCCAGCAGCTCCTCCCGGGGTTTGGCCCTCCACTTT. It translates to CASSSSRGLALHF. The rearrangement uses TRBV4-1 and TRBJ1-6; D uncertain. Germline values: CDR1 MGHRA, CDR2 YSYEKL. This CDR3 is built from 13 residues. V gave up 5 bases and J gave up 14 bases, with 16 bases separating them.

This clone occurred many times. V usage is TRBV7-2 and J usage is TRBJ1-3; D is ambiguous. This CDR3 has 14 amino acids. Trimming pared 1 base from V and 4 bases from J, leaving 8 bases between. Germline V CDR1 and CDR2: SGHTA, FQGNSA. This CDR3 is CASSLGVAGNTIYF. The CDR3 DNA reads TGTGCCAGCAGCTTAGGGGTAGCGGGAAACACCATATATTTT. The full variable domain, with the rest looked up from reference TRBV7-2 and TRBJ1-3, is GAGVSQSPSNKVTEKGKDVELRCDPISGHTALYWYRQSLGQGLEFLIYFQGNSAPDKSGLPSDRFSAERTGGSVSTLTIQRTQQEDSAVYLCASSLGVAGNTIYFGEGSWLTVV.

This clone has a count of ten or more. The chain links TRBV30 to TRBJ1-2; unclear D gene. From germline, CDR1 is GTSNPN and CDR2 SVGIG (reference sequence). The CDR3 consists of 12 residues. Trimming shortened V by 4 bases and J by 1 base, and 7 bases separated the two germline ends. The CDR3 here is CAWNGFNYGYTF. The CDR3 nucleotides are TGTGCCTGGAACGGGTTTAACTATGGCTACACCTTC.

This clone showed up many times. This CDR3 reads CASSPDHYSNQPQHF. In nucleotides, the CDR3 is TGTGCCAGCAGCCCCGACCATTATAGCAATCAGCCCCAGCATTTT. This chain connects TRBV12-3 or TRBV12-4 to TRBJ1-5; no clear D gene. CDR3 length equals 15 residues. Trimming stripped 6 bases from V and 0 bases from J, with 12 bases between.

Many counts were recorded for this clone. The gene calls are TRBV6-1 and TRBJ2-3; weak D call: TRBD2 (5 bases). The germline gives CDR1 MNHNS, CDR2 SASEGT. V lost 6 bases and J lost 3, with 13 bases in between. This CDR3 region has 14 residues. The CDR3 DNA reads TGTGCCAGCAGAGAAAGCTGGGAGACAGATACGCAGTATTTT. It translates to CASRESWETDTQYF.

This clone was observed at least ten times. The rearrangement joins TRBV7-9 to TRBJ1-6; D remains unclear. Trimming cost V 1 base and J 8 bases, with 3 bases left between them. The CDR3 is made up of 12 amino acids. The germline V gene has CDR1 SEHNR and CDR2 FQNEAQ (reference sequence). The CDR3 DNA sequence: TGTGCCAGCAGCTTAGGGGATTCACCCCTCCACTTT. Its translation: CASSLGDSPLHF.

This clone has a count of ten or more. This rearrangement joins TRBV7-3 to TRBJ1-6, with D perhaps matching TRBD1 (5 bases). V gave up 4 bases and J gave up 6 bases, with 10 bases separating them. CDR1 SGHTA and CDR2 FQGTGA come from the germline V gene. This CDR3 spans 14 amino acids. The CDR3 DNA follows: TGTGCCAGCAGCTCGGGACTGAGTAATTCACCCCTCCACTTT. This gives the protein CASSSGLSNSPLHF.

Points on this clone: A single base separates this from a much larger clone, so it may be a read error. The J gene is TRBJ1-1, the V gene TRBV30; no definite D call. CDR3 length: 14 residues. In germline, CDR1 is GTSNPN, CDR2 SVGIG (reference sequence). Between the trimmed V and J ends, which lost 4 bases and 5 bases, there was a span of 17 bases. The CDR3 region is CAWNAKQVLTEAFF. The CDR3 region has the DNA TGTGCCTGGAATGCCAAGCAGGTTCTGACTGAAGCTTTCTTT.

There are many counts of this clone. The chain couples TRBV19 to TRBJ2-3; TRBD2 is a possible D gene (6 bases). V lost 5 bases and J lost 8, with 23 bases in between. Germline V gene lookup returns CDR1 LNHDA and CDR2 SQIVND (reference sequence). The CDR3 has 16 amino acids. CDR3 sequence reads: CASSSTSLALKGTQYF. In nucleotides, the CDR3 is TGTGCCAGTAGTTCAACTTCACTAGCCCTGAAGGGTACGCAGTATTTT.

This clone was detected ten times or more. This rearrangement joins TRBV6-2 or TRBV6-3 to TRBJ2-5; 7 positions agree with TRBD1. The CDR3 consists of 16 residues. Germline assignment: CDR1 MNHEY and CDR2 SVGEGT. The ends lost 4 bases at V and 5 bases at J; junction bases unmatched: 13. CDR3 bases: TGTGCCAGCAGTTTTACAGTACAGGGGCAGGGGGAGACCCAGTACTTC. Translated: CASSFTVQGQGETQYF.

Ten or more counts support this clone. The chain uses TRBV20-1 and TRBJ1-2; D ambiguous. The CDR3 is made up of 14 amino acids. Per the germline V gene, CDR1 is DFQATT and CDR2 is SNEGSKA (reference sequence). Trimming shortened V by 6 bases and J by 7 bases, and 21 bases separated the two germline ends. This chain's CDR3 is CSAASGRLEFGYTF. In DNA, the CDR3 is TGCAGTGCCGCCTCTGGACGGCTGGAGTTTGGCTACACCTTC.